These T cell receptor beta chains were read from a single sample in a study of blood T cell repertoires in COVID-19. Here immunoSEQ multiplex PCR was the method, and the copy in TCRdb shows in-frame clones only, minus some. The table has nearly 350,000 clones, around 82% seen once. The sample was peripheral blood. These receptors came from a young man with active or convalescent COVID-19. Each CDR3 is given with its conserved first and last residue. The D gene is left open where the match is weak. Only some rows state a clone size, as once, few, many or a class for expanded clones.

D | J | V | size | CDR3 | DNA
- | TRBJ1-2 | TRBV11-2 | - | CASSLGSGGAGGYTF | TGTGCCAGCAGCTTAGGGAGTGGGGGCGCAGGGGGCTACACCTTC
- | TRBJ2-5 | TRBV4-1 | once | CASSQRAGDGGETQYF | TGCGCCAGCAGCCAACGGGCAGGGGACGGTGGAGAGACCCAGTACTTC
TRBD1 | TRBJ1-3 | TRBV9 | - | CASSVRQGSGNTIYF | TGTGCCAGCAGCGTGCGACAGGGGTCTGGAAACACCATATATTTT
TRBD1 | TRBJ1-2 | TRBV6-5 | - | CASNPKGQGYYGYTF | TGTGCCAGCAACCCTAAGGGACAGGGTTACTATGGCTACACCTTC
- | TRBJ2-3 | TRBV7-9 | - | CASSLGSVYTDTQYF | TGTGCCAGCAGCTTAGGTAGCGTGTACACAGATACGCAGTATTTT
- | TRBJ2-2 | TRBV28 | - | CASSLRLGRGELFF | TGTGCCAGCAGTCTCAGACTAGGGCGCGGGGAGCTGTTTTTT
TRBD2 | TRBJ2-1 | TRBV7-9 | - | CASSSLAGGRSTYNEQFF | TGTGCCAGCAGCTCACTAGCGGGGGGGCGGAGTACCTACAATGAGCAGTTCTTC
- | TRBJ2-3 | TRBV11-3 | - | CASSPGGDTQYF | TGTGCCAGCAGCCCCGGGGGAGACACGCAGTATTTT
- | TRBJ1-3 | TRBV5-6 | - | CASSRSGLIVDTIYF | TGTGCCAGCAGCCGGAGCGGCCTAATCGTAGACACCATATATTTT
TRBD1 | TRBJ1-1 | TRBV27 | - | CASSSTGLDTEAFF | TGTGCCAGCAGTTCGACAGGGCTAGACACTGAAGCTTTCTTT
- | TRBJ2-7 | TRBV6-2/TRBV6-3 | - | CASSYSRNPSYEQYF | TGTGCCAGCAGTTACTCGAGGAATCCATCCTACGAGCAGTACTTC
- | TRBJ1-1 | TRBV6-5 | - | CASSYSLGPNTEAFF | TGTGCCAGCAGTTACTCGCTGGGGCCGAACACTGAAGCTTTCTTT
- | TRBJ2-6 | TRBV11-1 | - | CASSFTGANVLTF | TGTGCCAGCAGCTTTACTGGGGCCAACGTCCTGACTTTC
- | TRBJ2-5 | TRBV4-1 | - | CASSQAIREETQYF | TGCGCCAGCAGCCAAGCTATTAGAGAAGAGACCCAGTACTTC
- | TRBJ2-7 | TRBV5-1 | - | CASSVAGRGAYEQYF | TGCGCCAGCAGCGTCGCGGGCCGGGGGGCGTACGAGCAGTACTTC
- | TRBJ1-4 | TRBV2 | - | CASSGTGPNEKLFF | TGTGCCAGCAGTGGCACAGGGCCTAATGAAAAACTGTTTTTT
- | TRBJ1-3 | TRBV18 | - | CASSPREGGSSGNTIYF | TGTGCCAGCTCACCACGGGAAGGCGGGAGCTCTGGAAACACCATATATTTT
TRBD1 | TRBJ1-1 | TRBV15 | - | CATSRASTGAGKAFF | TGTGCCACCAGCAGGGCTTCCACAGGGGCAGGGAAAGCTTTCTTT
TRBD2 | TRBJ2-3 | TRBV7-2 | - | CASSFSSGRDTQYF | TGTGCCAGCAGCTTTAGTAGCGGGAGGGATACGCAGTATTTT
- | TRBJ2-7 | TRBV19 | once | CASSIGGRSSYEQYF | TGTGCCAGTAGTATAGGCGGCCGGAGCTCCTACGAGCAGTACTTC
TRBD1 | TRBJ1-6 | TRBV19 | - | CASSVTGDNSPLHF | TGTGCCAGTAGTGTGACAGGGGACAATTCACCCCTCCACTTT
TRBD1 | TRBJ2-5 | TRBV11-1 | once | CASSLALDRAETQYF | TGTGCCAGCAGCTTAGCGCTGGACAGGGCTGAGACCCAGTACTTC
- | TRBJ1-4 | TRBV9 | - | CASSVGGGEKLFF | TGTGCCAGCAGCGTCGGAGGAGGTGAAAAACTGTTTTTT
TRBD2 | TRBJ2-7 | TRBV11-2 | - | CASSLGSAGGYEQYF | TGTGCCAGCAGCTTAGGTTCTGCGGGAGGGTACGAGCAGTACTTC
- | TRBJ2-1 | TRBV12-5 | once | CASGPRAANNEQFF | TGTGCTAGTGGCCCTAGAGCGGCTAACAATGAGCAGTTCTTC
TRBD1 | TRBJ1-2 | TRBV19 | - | CASSSGQNSYGYTF | TGTGCCAGTAGCTCGGGACAGAACTCCTATGGCTACACCTTC
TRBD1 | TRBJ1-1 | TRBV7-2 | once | CASSSQTGPPTEAFF | TGTGCCAGCAGCTCACAGACAGGGCCCCCCACTGAAGCTTTCTTT
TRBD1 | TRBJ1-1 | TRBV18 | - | CASSDGQGGTEAFF | TGTGCCAGCTCCGATGGACAGGGGGGGACTGAAGCTTTCTTT
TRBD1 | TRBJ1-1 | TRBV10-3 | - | CAISESTADRANTEAFF | TGTGCCATCAGTGAGTCGACGGCGGACAGGGCGAACACTGAAGCTTTCTTT
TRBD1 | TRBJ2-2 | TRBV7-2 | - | CASSLGTGKIGHGELFF | TGTGCCAGCAGCTTAGGGACAGGGAAGATCGGCCACGGGGAGCTGTTTTTT
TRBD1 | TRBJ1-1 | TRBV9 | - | CASSVDRGLWTEAFF | TGTGCCAGCAGCGTAGACAGGGGGCTATGGACTGAAGCTTTCTTT
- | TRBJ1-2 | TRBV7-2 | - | CASSLEPRPSGYTF | TGTGCCAGCAGCTTAGAACCCAGGCCCAGCGGCTACACCTTC
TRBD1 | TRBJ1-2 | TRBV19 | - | CASSIQRQGRGGYTF | TGTGCCAGTAGTATTCAAAGACAGGGTCGTGGTGGCTACACCTTC
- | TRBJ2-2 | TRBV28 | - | CASSFSSDTGELFF | TGTGCCAGCTCCTTTAGTTCCGACACCGGGGAGCTGTTTTTT
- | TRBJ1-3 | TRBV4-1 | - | CASSQGRQGHSGNTIYF | TGCGCCAGCAGCCAAGGTCGGCAGGGACACTCTGGAAACACCATATATTTT
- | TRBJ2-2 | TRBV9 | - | CASSLRNTGELFF | TGTGCCAGCAGCCTCAGAAACACCGGGGAGCTGTTTTTT
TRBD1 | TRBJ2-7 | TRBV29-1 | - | CSVEKVTGSHEQYF | TGCAGCGTTGAAAAGGTGACAGGGTCCCACGAGCAGTACTTC
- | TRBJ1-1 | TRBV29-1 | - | CSVVREGSTEAFF | TGCAGCGTGGTCAGGGAGGGAAGCACTGAAGCTTTCTTT
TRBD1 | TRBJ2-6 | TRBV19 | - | CASTDPSGTGLSGANVLTF | TGTGCCAGTACCGACCCCTCCGGGACAGGGCTCTCTGGGGCCAACGTCCTGACTTTC
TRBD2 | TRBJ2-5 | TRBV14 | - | CASSRTSGVETQYF | TGTGCCAGCAGCCGGACTAGCGGGGTGGAGACCCAGTACTTC
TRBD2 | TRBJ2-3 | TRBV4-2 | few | CASSQDLTSGGADTQYF | TGTGCCAGCAGCCAAGACTTGACTAGCGGGGGGGCCGATACGCAGTATTTT
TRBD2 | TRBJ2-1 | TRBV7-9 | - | CASSRSGGDYNEQFF | TGTGCCAGCAGCCGAAGCGGGGGGGACTACAATGAGCAGTTCTTC